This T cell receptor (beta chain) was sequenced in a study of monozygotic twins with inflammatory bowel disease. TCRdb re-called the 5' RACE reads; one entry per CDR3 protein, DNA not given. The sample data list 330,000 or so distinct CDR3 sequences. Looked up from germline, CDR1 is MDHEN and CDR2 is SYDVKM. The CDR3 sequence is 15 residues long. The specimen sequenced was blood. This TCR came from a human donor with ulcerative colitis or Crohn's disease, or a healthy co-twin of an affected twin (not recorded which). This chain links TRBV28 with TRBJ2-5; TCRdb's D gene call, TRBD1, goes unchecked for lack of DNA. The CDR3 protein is CASSRGTGGKETQYF.